This entry describes one TCR beta chain. Its antigen remains undetermined. No base quality values were provided; no much bigger clone lies one nucleotide off. Reading from cysteine to phenylalanine, the CDR3 counts 16 amino acids. Only the CDR3 DNA is retained, 48 bases long and in frame from the first base. The germline V gene (reference sequence) supplies CDR1 MNHEY and CDR2 SMNVEV. Clipping removes 1 base from V and 6 bases from J, with 8 as the unmatched junction base count. TCRbeta CDR3 regions were amplified from genomic DNA by means of the immunoSEQ Assay, a bias-controlled multiplex PCR. The original methods were these. Within the assay, amplification of reference gene primers was used to estimate how many nucleated cells each sample contained. Sequence reads were collapsed and filtered to measure the absolute abundance of every unique TCRbeta CDR3 rearrangement. For each sample, productive Simpson clonality was calculated by taking the square root of Simpson's diversity index across productive rearrangements. In its TCRdb copy, this immuneACCESS table keeps in-frame sequences only and misses some clones. Where compared with another copy, unresolved V genes explain less than half of these, and the others have no known cause. That table gives V, J and clone size, and the DNA gave D and trimming. The sample table shows 130,000 or so clones, and over 75% are seen once. Approximately 1.4% of the sample belongs to the ten largest clones.

Each collaborating institution followed its own protocols to collect whole blood in K2EDTA tubes. For TCRbeta analysis, collaborators shipped samples as frozen whole blood, isolated PBMCs, or DNA extracted from either of those sample types. This sample was included in a study of blood T cell repertoires in COVID-19 (dated by TCRdb to 2020 to 2021). In terms of the full investigation: Samples covering the acute and convalescent phases of COVID-19 were provided by collaborators in the United States, Italy and Spain. The prospective study material was composed of cDNA or gDNA derived from T cells, B-cell-depleted T cells, or PBMCs. The dataset comprised deeply sampled blood TCRbeta repertoires from subjects exposed to, actively infected with, or recovered from COVID-19. A freely available public database, intended as a resource for researchers studying the immune response to SARS-CoV-2, is where the repertoires were released. The samples were drawn from the first 160 participants of the ongoing ImmuneRACE study and from roughly 1,300 subjects provided by 6 global collaborators. The sample metadata nearly always contained a de-identified subject ID, COVID-19 status, age in years and sex. Where available, HLA class I and class II types were obtained from metadata supplied by the sample provider rather than from assay-based typing.

What the authors observed across the whole study: The quantity of clinical and demographic metadata differed by source and by participant and was supplied without curation.

The sequence was collected from a human donor in a cohort sampled during active COVID-19. The source material was peripheral blood. This chain joins TRBV27 to TRBJ1-2; a stretch of 10 junction bases matches TRBD1. The sequenced DNA: TGTGCCAGCAGTTTATGGGGACAGGGGAGGACAAATGGCTACACCTTC. The translation is CASSLWGQGRTNGYTF.